This TCR beta chain was identified during a study of Ad26.COV2.S vaccination and SARS-CoV-2 variants. Study at large: Vaccine-arm donor from the placebo-controlled COV1001 Ad26.COV2.S trial.

Method: immunoSEQ multiplex PCR; TCRdb's copy keeps in-frame clones and lacks some. Of a few hundred thousand clones listed, 89% are singletons. The CDR3 is 15 amino acids. Trimming removed 4 bases from V and 8 bases from J; junction bases left unmatched: 5. Germline CDR1 and CDR2: MGHDK and SYGVNS. Sample treatment: approximately 18 received Ad26.COV2.S at low or high dose, single or two shots; five or six received placebo; per-sample allocation not given. On day 63 after the first injection, vaccine and placebo recipients gave samples. The chain uses TRBV25-1 and TRBJ2-1, with 13 bases that match TRBD2. This TCR derives from a person aged 18-65 years who received the Ad26.COV2.S COVID-19 vaccine or a placebo. This material consisted of peripheral blood, taken in a trial of Ad26.COV2.S vaccine versus placebo. In DNA, the CDR3 is TGTGCCAGCAGTGCGACTAGCGGGAGGACCGATGAGCAGTTCTTC. It yields the protein CASSATSGRTDEQFF.